Below, 4 T cell receptor beta chains from the same sample are listed, as sequenced in a study of blood T cell repertoires in COVID-19 (dated by TCRdb to about 2020). Libraries came from the immunoSEQ multiplex PCR assay. TCRdb re-hosts the immuneACCESS table, in-frame sequences only. Its copies lack some clones; in the studies checked, an unresolved V gene accounts for under half of them, and the cause for the rest is not known. Across this sample there are around 390,000 clones, with about 83% seen only once. The ten biggest clones cover about 10% of the sample. The sample comprised PBMCs or T cells enriched from blood (not recorded which). The receptor set was obtained from a woman in her fifties or sixties who had recovered from COVID-19.

About this clone: The sample holds other DNA sequences that translate to the same CDR3. The J gene is TRBJ2-7, the V gene TRBV2; a weak D match, TRBD1 (5 bases). The V gene's germline CDR1 is SNHLY and CDR2 FYNNEI. V dropped 4 bases and J dropped 3 bases, with 7 bases sitting between them. The CDR3 contains 12 residues. CDR3 in amino acids: CASSVRDYEQYF. CDR3 sequence (DNA): TGTGCCAGCAGTGTCAGGGACTACGAGCAGTACTTC.

The V gene is TRBV5-5, the J gene TRBJ1-1; 7 bases fit TRBD1. The CDR3 runs 13 residues. With V trimmed by 4 bases and J by 5 bases, 5 bases remained unmatched. Germline values: CDR1 SGHKS, CDR2 YYEKEE (reference sequence). The CDR3 spells CASSRDRQTEAFF. CDR3 bases: TGTGCCAGCAGCCGGGACAGACAGACTGAAGCTTTCTTT. The full variable domain, its missing parts supplied by reference TRBV5-5 and TRBJ1-1, is DAGVTQSPTHLIKTRGQQVTLRCSPISGHKSVSWYQQVLGQGPQFIFQYYEKEERGRGNFPDRFSARQFPNYSSELNVNALLLGDSALYLCASSRDRQTEAFFGQGTRLTVV.

The genes are TRBV4-2 and TRBJ2-7; D gene unclear. The V gene lost 0 bases and the J gene lost 7 bases, with 16 bases spanning the gap. Germline V lookup: CDR1 LGHNA, CDR2 YNFKEQ. The CDR3 is 15 residues long. For the CDR3, the DNA is TGTGCCAGCAGCCAAGACAGACGAGGTTCTTGGGAGCAGTACTTC. Its translation: CASSQDRRGSWEQYF.

The CDR3 coding sequence is TGTGCCAGCAGCTTAATCCTGGACAGGGAGTCCTACGAGCAGTACTTC. It specifies CASSLILDRESYEQYF. The J gene is TRBJ2-7, the V gene TRBV11-2; 8 bases agree with TRBD1. V shed 2 bases and J 1 base; nucleotides not matched to a gene: 7. Germline lookup yields CDR1 SGHAT and CDR2 FQNNGV. This CDR3 contains 16 residues.